This is a list of T cell receptor beta chains from one sample in a study of metastatic and nonmetastatic thyroid tumors. TCRdb recomputed clones from the PCR reads via MiXCR. This table has 30,000 to 35,000 clones, just under 30% appearing once. The specimen sequenced was blood. These TCRs come from a female donor with papillary thyroid cancer or a benign thyroid nodule (not recorded which). Some clones in this sample may be carry-over from other donors' samples. Each CDR3 is given with its conserved first and last residue. A D gene is named only where the DNA matches it firmly.

J	D	V	CDR3
TRBJ1-5	NA	TRBV6-2/TRBV6-3	CASSSGTSGPSSNQPQHF
TRBJ1-6	NA	TRBV6-1	CATVGGGIGTLHF
TRBJ1-2	NA	TRBV15	CATSRDTQAGGYTF
TRBJ2-2	NA	TRBV27	CASSWTNANTGELFF
TRBJ1-3	NA	TRBV11-3	CASSLSGWRSGNTIYF
TRBJ2-7	NA	TRBV7-2	CASSQRSSYEQYF
TRBJ1-2	NA	TRBV6-1	CASSFSGGNYGYTF
TRBJ1-1	TRBD1	TRBV18	CASSLTTGTETEAFF
TRBJ2-3	TRBD1	TRBV12-3/TRBV12-4	CASSRTGGGSDTQYF
TRBJ2-2	NA	TRBV28	CASSLLSAGTGELFF
TRBJ2-2	NA	TRBV18	CASSPARATGELFF
TRBJ2-6	NA	TRBV6-1	CASSPSPGANVLTF
TRBJ2-2	NA	TRBV25-1	CASTGPTNTGELFF
TRBJ2-1	TRBD2	TRBV6-2/TRBV6-3	CASSYLGLAVNNEQFF
TRBJ2-1	NA	TRBV6-1	CASSELLGHSYNEQFF
TRBJ2-7	TRBD2	TRBV7-8	CASSLRDYSYEQYF
TRBJ2-2	NA	TRBV11-2	CASSQTWHQNTGELFF
TRBJ2-1	TRBD1	TRBV12-3/TRBV12-4	CASSLAGGTGGNEQFF
TRBJ2-7	TRBD1	TRBV2	CASNGQGNIYEQYF
TRBJ1-2	NA	TRBV16	CASSQSREPNYGYTF
TRBJ2-2	NA	TRBV4-2	CASSQARGDGELFF
TRBJ2-7	NA	TRBV14	CASSQVGGFSYEQYF
TRBJ1-4	NA	TRBV12-5	CASGARVGREKLFF
TRBJ2-1	TRBD2	TRBV11-2	CASSFFSGSSYNEQFF
TRBJ2-6	NA	TRBV12-3/TRBV12-4	CASSFEGQGGSGANVLTF
TRBJ2-6	TRBD1	TRBV19	CASRIGTGGYGANVLTF
TRBJ1-2	NA	TRBV7-2	CASSLYTRIGYTF
TRBJ2-1	NA	TRBV6-5	CASSYDRTPYEQFF
TRBJ2-1	NA	TRBV12-3/TRBV12-4	CASSRQPADEQFF
TRBJ2-1	NA	TRBV12-3/TRBV12-4	CASSLIGEQFF
TRBJ2-2	TRBD2	TRBV20-1	CSAGGLAGRAGELFF
TRBJ2-7	NA	TRBV6-5	CASSYNRASHEQYF
TRBJ2-7	TRBD1	TRBV7-3	CASSLRQGSEQYF
TRBJ2-7	TRBD2	TRBV20-1	CSALSGSALGEQYF
TRBJ2-1	NA	TRBV19	CASSLRAEGNEQFF
TRBJ2-5	TRBD2	TRBV9	CASSVDLREETQYF
TRBJ1-4	NA	TRBV5-4	CASSKAPKDEKLFF
TRBJ1-3	TRBD1	TRBV2	CAISDRAGNTIYF
TRBJ2-2	TRBD2	TRBV7-9	CASSPSGGSGELFF
TRBJ1-5	TRBD1	TRBV7-8	CASTLGTVNSNQPQHF
TRBJ1-2	NA	TRBV4-3	CASSQVRVGGSYGYTF
TRBJ2-7	TRBD1	TRBV6-1	CASSPTGGYEQYF
TRBJ2-1	NA	TRBV6-2/TRBV6-3	CASGVSYNEQFF
TRBJ2-2	NA	TRBV11-2	CASSIGWLTGELFF
TRBJ1-3	NA	TRBV7-6	CASSQDRGAGNTIYF
TRBJ2-3	NA	TRBV4-1	CASSLLVGRSDTDTQYF
TRBJ1-1	NA	TRBV7-8	CASSSNTEAFF
TRBJ2-3	NA	TRBV18	CASSPPLAADTQYF
TRBJ1-1	NA	TRBV4-1	CASSQVFNDYTEAFF
TRBJ2-7	NA	TRBV19	CASSARRAGTYEQYF
TRBJ2-5	TRBD1	TRBV6-9	CASSLDRDRRETQYF
TRBJ1-1	TRBD1	TRBV4-1	CASSDRQGGTEAFF
TRBJ2-3	TRBD1	TRBV7-9	CASMTGLGLDTQYF